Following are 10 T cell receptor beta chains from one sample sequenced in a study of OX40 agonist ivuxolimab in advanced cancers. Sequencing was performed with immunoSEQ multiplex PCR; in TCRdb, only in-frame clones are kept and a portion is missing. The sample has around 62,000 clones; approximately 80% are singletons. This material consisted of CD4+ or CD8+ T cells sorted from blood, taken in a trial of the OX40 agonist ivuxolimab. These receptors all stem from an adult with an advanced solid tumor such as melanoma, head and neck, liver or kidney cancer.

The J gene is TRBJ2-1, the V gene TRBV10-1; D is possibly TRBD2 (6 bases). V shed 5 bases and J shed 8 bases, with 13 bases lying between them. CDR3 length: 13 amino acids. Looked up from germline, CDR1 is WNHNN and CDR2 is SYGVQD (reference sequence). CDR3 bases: TGCGCCAGCAGTCAACTAGCCGATGATGAGCAGTTCTTC. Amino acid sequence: CASSQLADDEQFF.

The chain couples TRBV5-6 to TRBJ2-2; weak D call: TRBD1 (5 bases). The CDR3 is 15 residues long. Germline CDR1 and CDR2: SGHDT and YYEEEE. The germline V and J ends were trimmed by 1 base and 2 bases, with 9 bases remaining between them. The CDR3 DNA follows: TGTGCCAGCAGCTTGTGGCAGGGCAACACCGGGGAGCTGTTTTTT. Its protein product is CASSLWQGNTGELFF.

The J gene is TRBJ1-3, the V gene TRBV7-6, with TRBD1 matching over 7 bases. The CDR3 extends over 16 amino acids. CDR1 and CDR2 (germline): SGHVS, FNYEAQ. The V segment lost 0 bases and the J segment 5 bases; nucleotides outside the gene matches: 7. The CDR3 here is CASSLAPRDSRNTIYF. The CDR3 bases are TGTGCCAGCAGCTTAGCCCCCCGGGACAGCAGAAACACCATATATTTT.

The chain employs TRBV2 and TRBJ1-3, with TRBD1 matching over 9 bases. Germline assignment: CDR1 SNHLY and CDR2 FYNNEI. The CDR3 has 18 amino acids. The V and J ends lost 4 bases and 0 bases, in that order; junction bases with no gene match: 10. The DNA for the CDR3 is TGTGCCAGCAGTGCCCCTAGGACAGGGGCTAGCTCTGGAAACACCATATATTTT. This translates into CASSAPRTGASSGNTIYF.

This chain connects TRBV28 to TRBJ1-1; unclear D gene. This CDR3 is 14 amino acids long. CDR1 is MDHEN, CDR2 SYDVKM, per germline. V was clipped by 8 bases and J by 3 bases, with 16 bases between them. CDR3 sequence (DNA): TGTGCCAGCCCCTCAGTCCCCGGGGACACTGAAGCTTTCTTT. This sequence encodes CASPSVPGDTEAFF.

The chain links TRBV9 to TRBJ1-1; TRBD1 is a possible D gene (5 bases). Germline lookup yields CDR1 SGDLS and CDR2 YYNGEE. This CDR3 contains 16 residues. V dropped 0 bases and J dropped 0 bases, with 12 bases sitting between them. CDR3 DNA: TGTGCCAGCAGCGTAGAACCAGGGCGGGTGAACACTGAAGCTTTCTTT. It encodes CASSVEPGRVNTEAFF.

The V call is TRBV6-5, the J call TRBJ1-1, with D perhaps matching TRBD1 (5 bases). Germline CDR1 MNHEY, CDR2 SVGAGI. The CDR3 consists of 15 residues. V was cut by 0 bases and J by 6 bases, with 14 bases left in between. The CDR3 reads CASSYSAGLLSEAFF. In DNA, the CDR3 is TGTGCCAGCAGTTACTCAGCAGGGCTTCTGTCTGAAGCTTTCTTT.

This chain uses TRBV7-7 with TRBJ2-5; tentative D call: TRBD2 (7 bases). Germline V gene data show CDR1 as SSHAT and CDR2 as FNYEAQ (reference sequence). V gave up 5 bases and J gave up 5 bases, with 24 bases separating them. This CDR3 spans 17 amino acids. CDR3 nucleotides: TGTGCCAGCAGCACCATTTTGGAAAAGGGGGGAGGGGAGACCCAGTACTTC. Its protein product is CASSTILEKGGGETQYF.

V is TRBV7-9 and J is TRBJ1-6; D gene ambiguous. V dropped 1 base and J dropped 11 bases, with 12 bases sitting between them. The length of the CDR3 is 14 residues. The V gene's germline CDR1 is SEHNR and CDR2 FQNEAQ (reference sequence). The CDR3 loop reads CASSLDLGLTPLHF. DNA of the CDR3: TGTGCCAGCAGCTTAGATCTAGGGCTTACACCCCTCCACTTT.

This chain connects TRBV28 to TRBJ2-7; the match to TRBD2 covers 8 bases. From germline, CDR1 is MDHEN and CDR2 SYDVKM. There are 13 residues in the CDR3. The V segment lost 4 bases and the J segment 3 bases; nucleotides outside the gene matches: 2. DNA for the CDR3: TGTGCCAGCAGTTGGCTAGCGGGCTACGAGCAGTACTTC. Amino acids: CASSWLAGYEQYF. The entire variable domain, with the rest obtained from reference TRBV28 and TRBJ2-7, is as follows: DVKVTQSSRYLVKRTGEKVFLECVQDMDHENMFWYRQDPGLGLRLIYFSYDVKMKEKGDIPEGYSVSREKKERFSLILESASTNQTSMYLCASSWLAGYEQYFGPGTRLTVT.